These T cell receptor beta chains were read from a single sample in a study of T cell responses to AZD1222 COVID-19 vaccine. Clones were read by immunoSEQ multiplex PCR, and TCRdb kept only the in-frame ones, dropping some. The profile covers 60,000 to 80,000 clones, with approximately 83% appearing a single time and around 19% taken by the ten largest. Sequenced material: peripheral blood, taken on day 0 of AZD1222 vaccination. Every receptor here comes from an adult in good health. Each CDR3 is given with its conserved first and last residue. Each record gives: V gene, J gene, D gene, clone size, CDR3 DNA, CDR3 protein. A D gene is named only where the DNA matches it firmly. Clone size is given for some rows only: seen once, a few or many times, or a class if the clone is expanded.

TRBV4-2	TRBJ1-4	TRBD1	few	TGTGCCAGCAGCCATGCACAGGGGGCGGATGAAAAACTGTTTTTT	CASSHAQGADEKLFF
TRBV3-1/TRBV3-2	TRBJ2-2	TRBD1	-	TGTGCCAGCAGCCAGACAGGGGGTTTGAACACCGGGGAGCTGTTTTTT	CASSQTGGLNTGELFF
TRBV4-1	TRBJ1-3	-	once	TGCGCCAGCAGCCAAGAGAGGCGCGGAAACACCATATATTTT	CASSQERRGNTIYF
TRBV5-1	TRBJ2-7	TRBD1	-	TGCGCCAGCAGCTTGGAACCGACAGGGACCTACGAGCAGTACTTC	CASSLEPTGTYEQYF
TRBV5-1	TRBJ2-7	-	-	TGCGCCAGCAGCCCTCGGACCGTAACCTACGAGCAGTACTTC	CASSPRTVTYEQYF
TRBV3-1/TRBV3-2	TRBJ2-3	-	-	TGTGCCAGCAGCCGTGGAGATACGCAGTATTTT	CASSRGDTQYF
TRBV5-1	TRBJ2-7	-	-	TGCGCCAGCAGCTTGGACGGGACGGCGTACTACGAGCAGTACTTC	CASSLDGTAYYEQYF
TRBV19	TRBJ2-3	-	-	TGTGCCAGTAGTACCTCGGGGTTTGGGACAGATACGCAGTATTTT	CASSTSGFGTDTQYF
TRBV29-1	TRBJ1-5	-	-	TGCAGCGTTGGTTCAGGTAGCAATCAGCCCCAGCATTTT	CSVGSGSNQPQHF
TRBV5-8	TRBJ1-5	TRBD1	-	TGTGCCAGCAGCCTGACAGGGTGGAATCAGCCCCAGCATTTT	CASSLTGWNQPQHF
TRBV7-8	TRBJ1-4	-	-	TGTGCCAGCAGCTTAGTTTTCAGTCTCGGGGAAAAACTGTTTTTT	CASSLVFSLGEKLFF
TRBV28	TRBJ1-2	TRBD1	-	TGTGCCAGCACAGGGGGCTATGGCTACACCTTC	CASTGGYGYTF
TRBV7-9	TRBJ2-1	-	-	TGTGCCAGCAGCTTAGACAATGAGCAGTTCTTC	CASSLDNEQFF
TRBV25-1	TRBJ2-5	-	-	TGTGCCAGCAGTGAATCAACCCGGAGGGAAGAGACCCAGTACTTC	CASSESTRREETQYF
TRBV18	TRBJ2-2	TRBD1	-	TGTGCCAGCATGGCCAGGGGGCCGAACACCGGGGAGCTGTTTTTT	CASMARGPNTGELFF
TRBV7-3	TRBJ2-1	TRBD2	-	TGTGCCAGCAGCTTAAGGCGGGGGGCCCGGGGCAATGAGCAGTTCTTC	CASSLRRGARGNEQFF
TRBV5-1	TRBJ2-5	-	-	TGCGCCAGCAGCGGGGCTGGGGGCTCGGAGACCCAGTACTTC	CASSGAGGSETQYF
TRBV3-1/TRBV3-2	TRBJ2-7	TRBD2	once	TGTGCCAGCAGCCAATATAGCGGGGGGGAAGCCTACGAGCAGTACTTC	CASSQYSGGEAYEQYF
TRBV7-9	TRBJ1-1	-	-	TGTGCCAGCAGCTTAGGGGGAGGGGGGACCCGAAGGACTGAAGCTTTCTTT	CASSLGGGGTRRTEAFF
TRBV28	TRBJ1-2	-	-	TGTGCCAGCAGCCTCAGGTTAGGGGGCTACACCTTC	CASSLRLGGYTF
TRBV29-1	TRBJ2-7	TRBD2	-	TGCAGCGTTGAGCTCCAGCGGGGGGGAAGGAACGAGCAGTACTTC	CSVELQRGGRNEQYF
TRBV27	TRBJ1-6	-	once	TGTGCCAGCAGTTTAGATTACGGACAGAATTCACCCCTCCACTTT	CASSLDYGQNSPLHF
TRBV30	TRBJ1-1	TRBD1	-	TGTGCCTGGAGTGCGGGGGCAGGGGGCACGAACACTGAAGCTTTCTTT	CAWSAGAGGTNTEAFF
TRBV5-8	TRBJ1-3	-	-	TGTGCCAGCAGCTTGTTTAGGAGCTCTGGAAACACCATATATTTT	CASSLFRSSGNTIYF
TRBV7-9	TRBJ1-2	-	once	TGTGCCAGCAGCTTAGCAGGAAACTATGGCTACACCTTC	CASSLAGNYGYTF
TRBV12-3/TRBV12-4	TRBJ1-1	TRBD1	-	TGTGCCAGCAGCCGGGACAGTAACACTGAAGCTTTCTTT	CASSRDSNTEAFF
TRBV6-1	TRBJ1-5	TRBD1	-	TGTGCCAGCAGTGAACGGACAGGGGCTCAGCCCCAGCATTTT	CASSERTGAQPQHF
TRBV2	TRBJ1-2	TRBD1	-	TGTGCCAGCAGGACAGGGCGAGAAGGCTACACCTTC	CASRTGREGYTF
TRBV12-3/TRBV12-4	TRBJ1-1	-	-	TGTGCCAGCAGTCGGGGGAAATTAGGATTCTTT	CASSRGKLGFF
TRBV9	TRBJ2-7	TRBD1	-	TGTGCCAGCAGCAGCGGATCAGGGGGCCGCTACGAGCAGTACTTC	CASSSGSGGRYEQYF
TRBV3-1/TRBV3-2	TRBJ1-5	TRBD1	-	TGTGCCAGCAGCCCGGGACAGTATAGCAATCAGCCCCAGCATTTT	CASSPGQYSNQPQHF
TRBV9	TRBJ1-4	-	-	TGTGCCAGCAGCATACAGGGAACTAATGAAAAACTGTTTTTT	CASSIQGTNEKLFF
TRBV7-9	TRBJ2-3	TRBD2	large	TGTGCCAGCAGCCTTAAGACTAGCGGGGGCACAGATACGCAGTATTTT	CASSLKTSGGTDTQYF
TRBV6-5	TRBJ1-5	TRBD1	-	TGTGCCAGCAGGGTTACAGGGGGCGATCAGCCCCAGCATTTT	CASRVTGGDQPQHF
TRBV6-5	TRBJ1-3	TRBD1	-	TGTGCCAGCAGTTACAACAGGGGGCCTGGAGGAAACACCATATATTTT	CASSYNRGPGGNTIYF